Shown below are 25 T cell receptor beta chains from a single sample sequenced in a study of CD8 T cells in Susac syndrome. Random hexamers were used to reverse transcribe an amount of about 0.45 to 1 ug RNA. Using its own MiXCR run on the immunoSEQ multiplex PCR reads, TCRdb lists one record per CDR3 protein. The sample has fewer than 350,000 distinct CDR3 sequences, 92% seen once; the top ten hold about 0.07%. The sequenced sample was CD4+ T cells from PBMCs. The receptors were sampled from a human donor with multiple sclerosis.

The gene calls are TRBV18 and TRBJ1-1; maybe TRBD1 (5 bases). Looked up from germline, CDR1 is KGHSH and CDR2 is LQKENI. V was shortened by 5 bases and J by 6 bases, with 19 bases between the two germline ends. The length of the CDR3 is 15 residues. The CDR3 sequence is CASSSSGAPLSEAFF. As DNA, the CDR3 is TGTGCCAGCTCATCCAGCGGGGCCCCGTTATCTGAAGCTTTCTTT.

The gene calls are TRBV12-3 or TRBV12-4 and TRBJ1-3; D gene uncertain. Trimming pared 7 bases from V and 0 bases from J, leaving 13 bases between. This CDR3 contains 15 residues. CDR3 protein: CASTVHANSGNTIYF. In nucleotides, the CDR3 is TGTGCCAGCACCGTACACGCTAACTCTGGAAACACCATATATTTT.

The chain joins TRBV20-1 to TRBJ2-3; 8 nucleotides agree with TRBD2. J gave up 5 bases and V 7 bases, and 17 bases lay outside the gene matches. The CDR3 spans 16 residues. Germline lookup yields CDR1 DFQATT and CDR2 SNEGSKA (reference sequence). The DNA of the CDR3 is TGCAGTGTTCTCGGGGCCAGCGGGAGACCAATAGATACGCAGTATTTT. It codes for CSVLGASGRPIDTQYF.

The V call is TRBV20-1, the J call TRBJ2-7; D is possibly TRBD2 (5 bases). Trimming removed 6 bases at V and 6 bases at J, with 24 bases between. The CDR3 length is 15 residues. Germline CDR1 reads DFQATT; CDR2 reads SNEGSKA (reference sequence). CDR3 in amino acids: CSAATPPGSVGEQYF. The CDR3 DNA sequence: TGCAGTGCCGCCACCCCCCCGGGGTCGGTGGGCGAGCAGTACTTC.

The CDR3 reads CASRGTTPREQFF. The CDR3 DNA sequence: TGTGCCAGCAGGGGGACTACCCCCAGGGAGCAGTTCTTC. The rearrangement uses TRBV12-3 or TRBV12-4 and TRBJ2-1; 7 bases fit TRBD2. The CDR3 is 13 residues long. J lost 10 bases, V lost 6 bases, and 9 bases had no gene match.

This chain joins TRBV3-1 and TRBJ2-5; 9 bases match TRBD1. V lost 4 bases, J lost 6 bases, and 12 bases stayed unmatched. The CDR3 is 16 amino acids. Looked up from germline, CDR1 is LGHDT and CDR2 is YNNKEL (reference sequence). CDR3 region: CASSLGQGRFVQTQYF. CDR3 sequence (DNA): TGTGCCAGCAGCCTCGGACAGGGGAGGTTTGTACAGACCCAGTACTTC.

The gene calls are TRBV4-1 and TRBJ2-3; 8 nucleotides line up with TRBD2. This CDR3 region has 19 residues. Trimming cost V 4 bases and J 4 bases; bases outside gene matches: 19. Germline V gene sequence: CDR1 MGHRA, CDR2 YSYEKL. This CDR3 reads CASSPYRATGRALADTQYF. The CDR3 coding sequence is TGCGCCAGCAGCCCCTACCGCGCTACCGGGAGGGCCCTCGCAGATACGCAGTATTTT.

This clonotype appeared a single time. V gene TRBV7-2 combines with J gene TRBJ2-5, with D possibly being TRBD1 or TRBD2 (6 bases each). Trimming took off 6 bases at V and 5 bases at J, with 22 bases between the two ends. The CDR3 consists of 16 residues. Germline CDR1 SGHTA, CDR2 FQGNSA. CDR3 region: CASRLEGGPHGETQYF. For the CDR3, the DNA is TGTGCCAGCAGACTAGAAGGGGGGCCCCACGGGGAGACCCAGTACTTC.

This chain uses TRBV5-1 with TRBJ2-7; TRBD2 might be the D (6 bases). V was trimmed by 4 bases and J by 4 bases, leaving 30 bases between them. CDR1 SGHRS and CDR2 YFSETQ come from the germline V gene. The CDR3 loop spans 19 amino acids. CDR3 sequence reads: CASSPRTRIGTLGPYEQYF. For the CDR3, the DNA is TGCGCCAGCAGCCCCCGCACTCGTATCGGGACTCTGGGTCCATACGAGCAGTACTTC.

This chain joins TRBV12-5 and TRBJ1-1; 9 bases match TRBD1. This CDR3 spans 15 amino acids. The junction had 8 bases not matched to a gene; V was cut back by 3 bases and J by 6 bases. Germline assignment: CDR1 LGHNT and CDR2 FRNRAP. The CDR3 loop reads CASGLDGTGRAEAFF. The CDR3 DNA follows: TGTGCTAGTGGTTTAGATGGGACAGGGAGGGCTGAAGCTTTCTTT.

The CDR3 region is CASSKQLGANEKLFF. CDR3 bases: TGTGCCAGCAGTAAGCAGCTGGGGGCTAATGAAAAACTGTTTTTT. V and J are TRBV2 and TRBJ1-4; perhaps TRBD1 as D (5 bases). CDR3 length: 15 amino acids. Trimming stripped 5 bases from V and 3 bases from J, with 13 bases between. CDR1 and CDR2 (germline): SNHLY, FYNNEI.

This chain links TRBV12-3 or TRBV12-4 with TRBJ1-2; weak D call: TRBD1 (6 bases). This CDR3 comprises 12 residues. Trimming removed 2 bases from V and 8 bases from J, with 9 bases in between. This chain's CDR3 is CASSLQGSGYTF. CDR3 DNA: TGTGCCAGCAGTTTACAGGGGTCGGGCTACACCTTC.

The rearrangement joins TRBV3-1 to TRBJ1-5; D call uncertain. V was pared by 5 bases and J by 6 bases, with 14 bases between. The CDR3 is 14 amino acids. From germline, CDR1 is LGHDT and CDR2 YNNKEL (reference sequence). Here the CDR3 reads CASSKARTVQPQHF. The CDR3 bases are TGTGCCAGCAGCAAAGCACGGACCGTTCAGCCCCAGCATTTT.

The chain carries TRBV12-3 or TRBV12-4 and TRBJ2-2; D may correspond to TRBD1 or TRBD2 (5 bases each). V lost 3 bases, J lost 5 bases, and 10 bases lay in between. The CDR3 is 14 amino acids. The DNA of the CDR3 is TGTGCCAGCAGTTTTGCGAGGGGTACCGGGGAGCTGTTTTTT. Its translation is CASSFARGTGELFF.

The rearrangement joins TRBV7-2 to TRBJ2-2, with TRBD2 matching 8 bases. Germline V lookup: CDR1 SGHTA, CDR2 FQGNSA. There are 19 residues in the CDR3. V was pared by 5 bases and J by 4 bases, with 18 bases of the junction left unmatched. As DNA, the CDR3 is TGTGCCAGCAGCATTTCCATCCCGGGACTAGAGGTTGGCACCGGGGAGCTGTTTTTT. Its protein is CASSISIPGLEVGTGELFF.

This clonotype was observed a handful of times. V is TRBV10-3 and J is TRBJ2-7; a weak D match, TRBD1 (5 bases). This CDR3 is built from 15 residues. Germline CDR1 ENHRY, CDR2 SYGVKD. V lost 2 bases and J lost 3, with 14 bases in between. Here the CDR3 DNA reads TGTGCCATCAGTGAGGACAGTAACTCGGGCTACGAGCAGTACTTC. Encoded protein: CAISEDSNSGYEQYF.

The CDR3 DNA reads TGTGCCAGCAGTCCCTGGGGGGGAAGGAACACTGAAGCTTTCTTT. Protein: CASSPWGGRNTEAFF. The V and J genes are TRBV7-9 and TRBJ1-1; a possible D gene is TRBD1 (5 bases). The CDR3 covers 15 residues. V was clipped by 6 bases and J by 1 base, with 15 bases between them. Germline CDR1 SEHNR, CDR2 FQNEAQ (reference sequence).

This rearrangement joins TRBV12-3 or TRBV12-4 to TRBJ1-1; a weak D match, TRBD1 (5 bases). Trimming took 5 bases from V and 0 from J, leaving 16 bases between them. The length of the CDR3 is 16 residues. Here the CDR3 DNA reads TGTGCCAGCAGTCCCCACGAGGGGCCGATGAACACTGAAGCTTTCTTT. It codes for CASSPHEGPMNTEAFF.

Written as DNA, the CDR3 is TGTGCCAGCAGCTTAATGGCCCCCGGGACAGGCCAGTTCTTC. Its protein product is CASSLMAPGTGQFF. The chain is built from TRBV7-9 and TRBJ2-1; 8 bases agree with TRBD1. Germline-derived CDR1 and CDR2 are SEHNR and FQNEAQ (reference sequence). CDR3 size: 14 residues. Losses at the gene ends were 2 bases for V and 13 bases for J; bases not matched to a gene: 10.

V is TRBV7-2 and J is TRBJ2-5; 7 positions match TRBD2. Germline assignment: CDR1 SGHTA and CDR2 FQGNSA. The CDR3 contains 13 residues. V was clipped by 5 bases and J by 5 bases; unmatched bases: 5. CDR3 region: CASSRGEGETQYF. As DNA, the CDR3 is TGTGCCAGCAGCCGAGGGGAGGGGGAGACCCAGTACTTC.

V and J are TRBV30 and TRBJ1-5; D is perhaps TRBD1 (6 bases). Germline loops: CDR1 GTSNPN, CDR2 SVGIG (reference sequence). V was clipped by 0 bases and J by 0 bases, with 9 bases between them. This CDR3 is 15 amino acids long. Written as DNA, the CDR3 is TGTGCCTGGAGTGTAGCGGGGGCTAGCAATCAGCCCCAGCATTTT. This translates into CAWSVAGASNQPQHF.

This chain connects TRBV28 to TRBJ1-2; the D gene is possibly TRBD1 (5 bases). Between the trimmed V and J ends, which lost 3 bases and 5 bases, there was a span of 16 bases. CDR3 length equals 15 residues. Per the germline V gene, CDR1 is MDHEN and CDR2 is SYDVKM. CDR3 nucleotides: TGTGCCAGCAGTTTCACAGACAGCCTAGGGTATGGCTACACCTTC. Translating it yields CASSFTDSLGYGYTF.

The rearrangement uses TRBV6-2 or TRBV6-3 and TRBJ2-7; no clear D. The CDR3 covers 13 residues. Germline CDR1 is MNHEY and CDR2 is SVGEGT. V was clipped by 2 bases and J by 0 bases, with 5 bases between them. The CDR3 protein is CASSYTYSYEQYF. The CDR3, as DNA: TGTGCCAGCAGTTACACCTACTCCTACGAGCAGTACTTC.

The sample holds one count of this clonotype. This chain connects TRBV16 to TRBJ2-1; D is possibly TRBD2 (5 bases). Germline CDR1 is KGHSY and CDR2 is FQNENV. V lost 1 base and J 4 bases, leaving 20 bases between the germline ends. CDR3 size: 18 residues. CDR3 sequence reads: CASSQLWNGKRVYNEQFF. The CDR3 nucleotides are TGTGCCAGCAGCCAATTGTGGAACGGGAAAAGGGTTTACAATGAGCAGTTCTTC. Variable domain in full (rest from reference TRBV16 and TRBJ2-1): GEEVAQTPKHLVRGEGQKAKLYCAPIKGHSYVFWYQQVLKNEFKFLISFQNENVFDETGMPKERFSAKCLPNSPCSLEIQATKLEDSAVYFCASSQLWNGKRVYNEQFFGPGTRLTVL.

The CDR3 nucleotides are TGTGCCAGCAGCGAAGGACAGGGTCAAGAGACCCAGTACTTC. It specifies CASSEGQGQETQYF. The chain joins TRBV6-6 to TRBJ2-5; TRBD1 agrees at 8 bases. Germline CDR1 MNHNY, CDR2 SVGAGI (reference sequence). Unmatched junction bases numbered 5, after V lost 6 bases and J lost 2 bases. The CDR3 extends over 14 amino acids.